The 9 T cell receptor beta chains in this list originate from one sample, sequenced in a study of cytomegalovirus exposure and HLA in healthy donors. The PCR employed 60 Vbeta primers together with 13 Jbeta primers. TCRdb keeps only in-frame clones here, not all; method: immunoSEQ multiplex PCR. The table has 100,000 to 140,000 clones, over 75% seen once. Sequenced input: PBMCs. The receptors were sampled from a male donor in good health and CMV-seronegative.

This chain links TRBV28 with TRBJ1-2; 7 bases match TRBD1. The CDR3 covers 13 residues. J was trimmed by 6 bases and V by 8 bases; bases with no gene match: 9. Looked up from germline, CDR1 is MDHEN and CDR2 is SYDVKM. The CDR3 sequence: CASCADRVDGYTF. DNA of the CDR3: TGTGCCAGCTGTGCAGACAGGGTGGATGGCTACACCTTC.

The table lists this clone with a few counts. The rearrangement uses TRBV10-3 and TRBJ2-7, with 7 bases lining up with TRBD2. The CDR3 is made up of 15 amino acids. V trimming: 6 bases; J trimming: 7 bases; junction bases outside the gene matches: 15. In germline, CDR1 is ENHRY, CDR2 SYGVKD. CDR3 sequence reads: CAISLREAGLGEQYF. DNA of the CDR3: TGTGCCATCAGCCTTCGTGAAGCGGGATTAGGGGAGCAGTACTTC.

This chain joins TRBV5-4 and TRBJ2-7; perhaps TRBD2 as D (6 bases). This CDR3 region has 14 residues. CDR1 SGHNT and CDR2 YYREEE come from the germline V gene (reference sequence). V was clipped by 3 bases and J by 7 bases, with 17 bases between them. The CDR3 region is CASSSIGGLREQYF. CDR3 nucleotides: TGTGCCAGCAGCTCCATTGGGGGACTGAGAGAGCAGTACTTC. Drawing the rest from reference TRBV5-4 and TRBJ2-7, the complete variable domain is ETGVTQSPTHLIKTRGQQVTLRCSSQSGHNTVSWYQQALGQGPQFIFQYYREEENGRGNFPPRFSGLQFPNYSSELNVNALELDDSALYLCASSSIGGLREQYFGPGTRLTVT.

The chain uses TRBV19 and TRBJ2-5; 10 bases match TRBD1. This CDR3 region has 15 residues. The germline gives CDR1 LNHDA, CDR2 SQIVND (reference sequence). J was trimmed by 3 bases and V by 6 bases; bases with no gene match: 7. In DNA, the CDR3 is TGTGCCAGTAGCGCGACCGGGACAGGGGAAGAGACCCAGTACTTC. Its protein product is CASSATGTGEETQYF. Looking up the rest from reference TRBV19 and TRBJ2-5 gives the full variable domain: DGGITQSPKYLFRKEGQNVTLSCEQNLNHDAMYWYRQDPGQGLRLIYYSQIVNDFQKGDIAEGYSVSREKKESFPLTVTSAQKNPTAFYLCASSATGTGEETQYFGPGTRLLVL.

The rearrangement links TRBV7-9 to TRBJ2-4, with 7 bases fitting TRBD1. This CDR3 region has 16 residues. After removal of 4 bases from V and 3 bases from J, the junction contained 9 bases not matched to a gene. CDR1 and CDR2 (germline): SEHNR, FQNEAQ (reference sequence). The CDR3 coding sequence is TGTGCCAGCAGCTCAGGACAGGTTCTTGGCAAAAACATTCAGTACTTC. It translates to CASSSGQVLGKNIQYF.

CDR3 bases: TGTGCCAGCAGTTTAACAGGGGTTCATGGCTACACCTTC. Its translation is CASSLTGVHGYTF. This chain connects TRBV27 to TRBJ1-2, with 7 bases that match TRBD1. Germline V gene sequence: CDR1 MNHEY, CDR2 SMNVEV (reference sequence). The CDR3 spans 13 residues. V lost 2 bases to trimming and J lost 6 bases; unmatched junction nucleotides: 3.

The rearrangement joins TRBV6-1 to TRBJ1-4; D is uncertain. V was pared by 5 bases and J by 8 bases, with 9 bases between. CDR3 length: 12 amino acids. Germline CDR1 is MNHNS and CDR2 is SASEGT. Written as DNA, the CDR3 is TGTGCCAGCAGTCCCCCCTTAGAAAAACTGTTTTTT. Its translation is CASSPPLEKLFF.

The chain uses TRBV5-4 and TRBJ2-2, with a possible D match to TRBD1 (6 bases). CDR1 SGHNT and CDR2 YYREEE come from the germline V gene (reference sequence). V shed 1 base and J shed 7 bases, with 20 bases lying between them. CDR3 length: 17 amino acids. The CDR3 DNA reads TGTGCCAGCAGCTTGACGATCGGGCAGGGGTTGAGCGGGGAGCTGTTTTTT. Translated, it gives CASSLTIGQGLSGELFF. Looking up the rest from reference TRBV5-4 and TRBJ2-2 gives the full variable domain: ETGVTQSPTHLIKTRGQQVTLRCSSQSGHNTVSWYQQALGQGPQFIFQYYREEENGRGNFPPRFSGLQFPNYSSELNVNALELDDSALYLCASSLTIGQGLSGELFFGEGSRLTVL.

The rearrangement joins TRBV19 to TRBJ2-5, with D perhaps TRBD2 (5 bases). Germline V gene lookup returns CDR1 LNHDA and CDR2 SQIVND (reference sequence). Trimming shortened V by 2 bases and J by 4 bases, and 14 bases separated the two germline ends. CDR3 length: 15 amino acids. For the CDR3, the DNA is TGTGCCAGTAGTATAACCCCCCTAGCAGGAGAGACCCAGTACTTC. This gives the protein CASSITPLAGETQYF. The full variable domain, in which reference TRBV19 and TRBJ2-5 provide the parts outside the CDR3, is DGGITQSPKYLFRKEGQNVTLSCEQNLNHDAMYWYRQDPGQGLRLIYYSQIVNDFQKGDIAEGYSVSREKKESFPLTVTSAQKNPTAFYLCASSITPLAGETQYFGPGTRLLVL.